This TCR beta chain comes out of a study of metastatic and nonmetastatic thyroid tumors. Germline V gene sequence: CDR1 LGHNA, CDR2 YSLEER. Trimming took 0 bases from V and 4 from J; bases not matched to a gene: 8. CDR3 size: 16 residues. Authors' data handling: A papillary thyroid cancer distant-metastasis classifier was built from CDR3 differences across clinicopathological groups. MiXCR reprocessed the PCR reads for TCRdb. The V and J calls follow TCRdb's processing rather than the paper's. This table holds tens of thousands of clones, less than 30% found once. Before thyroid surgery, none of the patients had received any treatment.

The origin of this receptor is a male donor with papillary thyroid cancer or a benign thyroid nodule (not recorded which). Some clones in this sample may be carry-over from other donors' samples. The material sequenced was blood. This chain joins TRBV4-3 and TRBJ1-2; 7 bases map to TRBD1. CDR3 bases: TGCGCCAGCAGCCAAGATGTAAGGGGGCCTCTCTATGGCTACACCTTC. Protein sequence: CASSQDVRGPLYGYTF.